This record looks at one T cell receptor beta chain sequence and its context. Its matching antigen is unknown. This sample is drawn from a study of cytomegalovirus exposure and HLA in healthy donors. Study conclusions and caveats: Cytomegalovirus-associated status was assigned to 164 TCR beta chains. Solely CMV serostatus was available to characterize immune exposure. What TCR beta sequences reportedly achieved was accurate prediction of HLA-A and HLA-B alleles in most subjects.

The study ran its PCR with 60 Vbeta and 13 Jbeta primers. The assay was immunoSEQ multiplex PCR, and TCRdb's table has in-frame clones only and misses some. The data hold 77,000 or so clones, with 70% to 85% observed a single time. In germline, CDR1 is LGHNA, CDR2 YSLEER. The ends lost 0 bases at V and 13 bases at J; junction bases unmatched: 4. This CDR3 region has 14 residues. This TCR was recovered from a woman aged 40 to 55 in good health and CMV-seronegative. This chain uses TRBV4-3 with TRBJ1-6, with 9 bases fitting TRBD1. Sequencing was carried out using PBMCs. The DNA for the CDR3 is TGCGCCAGCAGCCAAGATAACAGGGGGCTGCCCCTCCACTTT. It is translated as CASSQDNRGLPLHF.